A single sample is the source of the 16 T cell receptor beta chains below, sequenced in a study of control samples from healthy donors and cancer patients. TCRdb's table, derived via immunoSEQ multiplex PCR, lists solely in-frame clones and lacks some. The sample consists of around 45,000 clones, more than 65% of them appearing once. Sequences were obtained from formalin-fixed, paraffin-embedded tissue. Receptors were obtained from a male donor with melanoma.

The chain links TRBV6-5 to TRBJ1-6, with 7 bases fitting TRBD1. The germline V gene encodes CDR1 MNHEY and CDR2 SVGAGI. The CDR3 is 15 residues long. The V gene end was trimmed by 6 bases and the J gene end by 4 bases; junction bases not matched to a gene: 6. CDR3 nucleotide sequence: TGTGCCAGCAGCCGTGACAGGGTTTATAATTCACCCCTCCACTTT. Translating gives CASSRDRVYNSPLHF.

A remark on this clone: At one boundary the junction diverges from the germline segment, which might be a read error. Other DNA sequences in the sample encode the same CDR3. The CDR3 nucleotides read TGTGCCAGCAGCCAATCGGGGCTCCAGCCCCAACATTTT. Translation gives CASSQSGLQPQHF. The chain links TRBV6-5 to TRBJ1-5; D possibly corresponds to TRBD1 (5 bases). Looked up from germline, CDR1 is MNHEY and CDR2 is SVGAGI. The CDR3 loop spans 13 amino acids.

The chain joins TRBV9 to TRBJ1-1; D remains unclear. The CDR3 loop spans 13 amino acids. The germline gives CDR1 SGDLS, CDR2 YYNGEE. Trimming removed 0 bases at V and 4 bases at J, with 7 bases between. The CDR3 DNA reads TGTGCCAGCAGCGTAGGGTTGGCCACTGAAGCTTTCTTT. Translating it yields CASSVGLATEAFF. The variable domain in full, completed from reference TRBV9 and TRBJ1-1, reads DSGVTQTPKHLITATGQRVTLRCSPRSGDLSVYWYQQSLDQGLQFLIQYYNGEERAKGNILERFSAQQFPDLHSELNLSSLELGDSALYFCASSVGLATEAFFGQGTRLTVV.

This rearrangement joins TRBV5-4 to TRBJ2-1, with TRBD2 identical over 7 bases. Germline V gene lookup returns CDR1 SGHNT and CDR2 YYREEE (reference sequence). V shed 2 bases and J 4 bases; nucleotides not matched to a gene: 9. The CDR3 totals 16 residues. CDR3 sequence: CASSFGSWEGYNEQFF. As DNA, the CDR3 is TGTGCCAGCAGCTTTGGTTCCTGGGAGGGGTACAATGAGCAGTTCTTC.

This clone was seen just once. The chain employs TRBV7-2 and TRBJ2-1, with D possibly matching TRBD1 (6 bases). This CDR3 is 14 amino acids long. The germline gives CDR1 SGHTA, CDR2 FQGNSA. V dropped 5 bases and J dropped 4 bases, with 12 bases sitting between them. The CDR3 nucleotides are TGTGCCAGCAGCCTCTCGACAGGTTACAATGAGCAGTTCTTC. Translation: CASSLSTGYNEQFF.

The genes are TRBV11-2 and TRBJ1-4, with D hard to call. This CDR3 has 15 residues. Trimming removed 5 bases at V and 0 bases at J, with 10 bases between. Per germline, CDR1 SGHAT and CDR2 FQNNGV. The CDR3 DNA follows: TGTGCCAGCAGCCGAGGGATAGCAACTAATGAAAAACTGTTTTTT. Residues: CASSRGIATNEKLFF.

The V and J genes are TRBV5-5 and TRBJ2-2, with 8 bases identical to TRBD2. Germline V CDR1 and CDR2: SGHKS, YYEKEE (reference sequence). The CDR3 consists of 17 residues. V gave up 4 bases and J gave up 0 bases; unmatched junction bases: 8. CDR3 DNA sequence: TGTGCCAGCAGCCGGGGGGCTAGCGGGCCGAACACCGGGGAGCTGTTTTTT. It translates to CASSRGASGPNTGELFF.

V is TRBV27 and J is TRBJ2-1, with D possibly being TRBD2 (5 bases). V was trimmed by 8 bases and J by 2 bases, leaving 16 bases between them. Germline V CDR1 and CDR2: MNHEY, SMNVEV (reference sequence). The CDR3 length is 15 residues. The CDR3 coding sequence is TGTGCCAGCCGAATCGGGGTAGGTACCTACAATGAGCAGTTCTTC. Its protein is CASRIGVGTYNEQFF.

CDR3 in DNA: TGTGCCAGCAGTCGAAATACACGTAATGAGCAGTTCTTC. Translation: CASSRNTRNEQFF. This chain uses TRBV28 with TRBJ2-1; D remains ambiguous. The CDR3 covers 13 residues. The V and J ends lost 5 bases and 7 bases respectively, with 12 bases between them. Germline CDR1 and CDR2: MDHEN and SYDVKM.

CDR3 nucleotides: TGTGCCATCAGTGAGTCGTGGCAGCACGAGCAGTACTTC. It codes for CAISESWQHEQYF. V and J are TRBV10-3 and TRBJ2-7; no definite D call. The CDR3 has 13 amino acids. Germline V lookup: CDR1 ENHRY, CDR2 SYGVKD. With 0 bases removed from V and 5 bases from J, the gap between germline ends came to 8 bases.

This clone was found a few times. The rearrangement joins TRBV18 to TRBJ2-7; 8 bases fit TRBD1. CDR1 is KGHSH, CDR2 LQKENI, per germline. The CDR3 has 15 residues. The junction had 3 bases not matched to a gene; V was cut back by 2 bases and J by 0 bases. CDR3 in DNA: TGTGCCAGCTCACCAGGGACAGGACTCTCCTACGAGCAGTACTTC. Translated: CASSPGTGLSYEQYF.

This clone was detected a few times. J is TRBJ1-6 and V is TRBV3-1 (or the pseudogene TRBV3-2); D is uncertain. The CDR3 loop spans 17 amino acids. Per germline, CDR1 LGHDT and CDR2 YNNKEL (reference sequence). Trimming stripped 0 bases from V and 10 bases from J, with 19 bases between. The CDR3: CASSQDKGTPGRSPLHF. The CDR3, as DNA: TGTGCCAGCAGCCAAGATAAGGGTACCCCAGGTCGATCACCCCTCCACTTT.

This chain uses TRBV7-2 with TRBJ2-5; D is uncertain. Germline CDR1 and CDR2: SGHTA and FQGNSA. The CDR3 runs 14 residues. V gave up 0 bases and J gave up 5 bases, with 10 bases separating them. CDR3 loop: CASSLARAGETQYF. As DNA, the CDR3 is TGTGCCAGCAGCTTAGCAAGAGCTGGGGAGACCCAGTACTTC.

This CDR3 is CASSPPGLASDTQYF. In DNA form, the CDR3 reads TGTGCCAGCTCACCACCGGGACTAGCGTCAGATACGCAGTATTTT. The rearrangement uses TRBV18 and TRBJ2-3; 10 bases agree with TRBD2. Unmatched junction bases numbered 1, after V lost 0 bases and J lost 4 bases. The CDR3 has 15 amino acids. The germline CDR1 and CDR2 sequences are KGHSH and LQKENI.

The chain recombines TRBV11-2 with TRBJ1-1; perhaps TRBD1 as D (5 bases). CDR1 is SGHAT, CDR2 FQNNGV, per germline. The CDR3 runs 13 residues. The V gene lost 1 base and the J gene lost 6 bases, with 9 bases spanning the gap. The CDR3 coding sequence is TGTGCCAGCAGCTTAGGGGGGAGCGCTGAAGCTTTCTTT. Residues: CASSLGGSAEAFF.

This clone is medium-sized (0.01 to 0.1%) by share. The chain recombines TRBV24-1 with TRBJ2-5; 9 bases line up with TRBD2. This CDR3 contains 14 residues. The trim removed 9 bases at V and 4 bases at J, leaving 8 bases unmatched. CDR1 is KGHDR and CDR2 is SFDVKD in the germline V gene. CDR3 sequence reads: CATGATSGRETQYF. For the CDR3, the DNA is TGTGCCACCGGTGCGACTAGCGGACGAGAGACCCAGTACTTC.